The 32 T cell receptor beta chains below come from one sample, sequenced in a study of OX40 agonist ivuxolimab in advanced cancers. The method was immunoSEQ multiplex PCR; TCRdb's version includes in-frame clones alone and lacks a portion of them. Counted here are 50,000 to 65,000 clones, around 88% occurring once; the ten biggest clones make up over 0.45%. Material: CD4+ or CD8+ T cells sorted from blood, obtained in a trial of the OX40 agonist ivuxolimab. The receptors were sampled from an adult with an advanced solid tumor such as melanoma, head and neck, liver or kidney cancer.

The CDR3 spells CASSTGTLLYSGNTIYF. The CDR3 DNA reads TGTGCCAGCAGTACCGGGACTCTTCTCTACTCTGGAAACACCATATATTTT. The J gene is TRBJ1-3, the V gene TRBV28, with D possibly matching TRBD1 (5 bases). The V end lost 5 bases, the J end lost 0 bases, and 17 bases lay between the germline ends. The germline CDR1 and CDR2 sequences are MDHEN and SYDVKM. This CDR3 spans 17 amino acids.

The chain is built from TRBV30 and TRBJ2-7, with D possibly matching TRBD2 (6 bases). The V end lost 1 base, the J end lost 4 bases, and 11 bases lay between the germline ends. This CDR3 has 13 residues. Looked up from germline, CDR1 is GTSNPN and CDR2 is SVGIG (reference sequence). The CDR3 reads CAWSGGEGYEQYF. CDR3 coding DNA: TGTGCCTGGAGTGGGGGGGAAGGATACGAGCAGTACTTC.

The CDR3 loop is CASSRTDRDTGELFF. CDR3 bases: TGCGCCAGCAGCCGAACTGACAGGGACACCGGGGAGCTGTTTTTT. The chain combines TRBV4-3 with TRBJ2-2; 7 bases are shared with TRBD1. V lost 4 bases, J lost 3 bases, and 5 bases stayed unmatched. Germline V gene lookup returns CDR1 LGHNA and CDR2 YSLEER. CDR3 size: 15 residues.

The V gene is TRBV11-2, the J gene TRBJ1-1; no clear D gene. V was clipped by 5 bases and J by 0 bases, with 16 bases between them. This CDR3 spans 16 amino acids. Germline V gene lookup returns CDR1 SGHAT and CDR2 FQNNGV. As DNA, the CDR3 is TGTGCCAGCAGCCCAGGACCGAGTTGGCTGAACACTGAAGCTTTCTTT. Translation gives CASSPGPSWLNTEAFF.

V and J are TRBV30 and TRBJ2-1; D ambiguous. Trimming cost V 2 bases and J 2 bases, with 4 bases left between them. CDR3 length: 12 amino acids. Germline V CDR1 and CDR2: GTSNPN, SVGIG (reference sequence). The CDR3 spells CAWSSAYNEQFF. The CDR3 nucleotides are TGTGCCTGGAGTAGCGCCTACAATGAGCAGTTCTTC. Drawing the rest from reference TRBV30 and TRBJ2-1, the complete variable domain is SQTIHQWPATLVQPVGSPLSLECTVEGTSNPNLYWYRQAAGRGLQLLFYSVGIGQISSEVPQNLSASRPQDRQFILSSKKLLLSDSGFYLCAWSSAYNEQFFGPGTRLTVL.

The chain recombines TRBV7-2 with TRBJ1-2; D unclear. The germline CDR1 and CDR2 sequences are SGHTA and FQGNSA. The CDR3 contains 14 residues. Trimming took off 2 bases at V and 0 bases at J, with 7 bases between the two ends. The CDR3 bases are TGTGCCAGCAGCTTAACCGGATCTAACTATGGCTACACCTTC. Protein: CASSLTGSNYGYTF.

This clone has only one observation. The rearrangement uses TRBV18 and TRBJ2-2, with D possibly TRBD2 on 6 matching bases. V was shortened by 0 bases and J by 3 bases, with 11 bases between the two germline ends. There are 16 residues in the CDR3. The V gene's germline CDR1 is KGHSH and CDR2 LQKENI. This CDR3 is CASSPPSRGYTGELFF. The CDR3 region has the DNA TGTGCCAGCTCACCACCGTCGCGGGGATACACCGGGGAGCTGTTTTTT.

The gene calls are TRBV19 and TRBJ1-5; D unclear. Germline assignment: CDR1 LNHDA and CDR2 SQIVND (reference sequence). This CDR3 is built from 15 residues. V lost 3 bases and J lost 3, with 12 bases in between. In DNA, the CDR3 is TGTGCCAGTAGTATGTTGTGGGGAGCCAATCAGCCCCAGCATTTT. Amino acids: CASSMLWGANQPQHF.

This clone appeared once. The V gene is TRBV7-2, the J gene TRBJ2-7, with D hard to call. Looked up from germline, CDR1 is SGHTA and CDR2 is FQGNSA. CDR3 length equals 13 residues. Trimming pared 1 base from V and 3 bases from J, leaving 7 bases between. The CDR3 loop is CASSLVENYEQYF. CDR3 nucleotides: TGTGCCAGCAGCTTAGTTGAAAACTACGAGCAGTACTTC.

The J gene is TRBJ1-2, the V gene TRBV30; no firm D call. The germline V gene encodes CDR1 GTSNPN and CDR2 SVGIG (reference sequence). The CDR3 extends over 13 amino acids. Between the trimmed V and J ends, which lost 3 bases and 4 bases, there was a span of 12 bases. For the CDR3, the DNA is TGTGCCTGGAGGCGTCCCCCTACCTATGGCTACACCTTC. It specifies CAWRRPPTYGYTF.

The V call is TRBV15, the J call TRBJ2-1; D not resolved. V gave up 6 bases and J gave up 3 bases, with 9 bases separating them. Per the germline V gene, CDR1 is LNHNV and CDR2 is YYDKDF (reference sequence). CDR3 length equals 13 residues. CDR3 protein: CATRFQNYNEQFF. The CDR3 DNA is TGTGCCACCAGATTCCAAAACTACAATGAGCAGTTCTTC.

The chain has TRBV30 and TRBJ2-2, with D maybe TRBD2 (5 bases). The length of the CDR3 is 15 residues. Trimming stripped 3 bases from V and 5 bases from J, with 16 bases between. Germline-derived CDR1 and CDR2 are GTSNPN and SVGIG (reference sequence). This chain's CDR3 is CAWSSGRTGTGELFF. For the CDR3, the DNA is TGTGCCTGGAGCTCGGGCAGGACGGGGACCGGGGAGCTGTTTTTT.

The chain couples TRBV2 to TRBJ2-7; TRBD1 is a possible D gene (6 bases). Trimming stripped 3 bases from V and 5 bases from J, with 14 bases between. Germline CDR1 SNHLY, CDR2 FYNNEI. CDR3 size: 14 residues. The CDR3 sequence: CASSEGYGGHEQYF. The DNA for the CDR3 is TGTGCCAGCAGTGAGGGTTATGGGGGCCACGAGCAGTACTTC.

The rearrangement joins TRBV19 to TRBJ1-4; tentative D call: TRBD1 (6 bases). CDR1 and CDR2 from the germline V gene are LNHDA and SQIVND (reference sequence). V was trimmed by 5 bases and J by 6 bases, leaving 13 bases between them. This CDR3 comprises 14 residues. CDR3 nucleotides: TGTGCCAGTAGTTTGCGGACAGTGGATGAAAAACTGTTTTTT. It yields the protein CASSLRTVDEKLFF. The full variable domain, with the rest looked up from reference TRBV19 and TRBJ1-4, is DGGITQSPKYLFRKEGQNVTLSCEQNLNHDAMYWYRQDPGQGLRLIYYSQIVNDFQKGDIAEGYSVSREKKESFPLTVTSAQKNPTAFYLCASSLRTVDEKLFFGSGTQLSVL.

The chain joins TRBV5-1 to TRBJ2-1; 7 nucleotides line up with TRBD2. V dropped 6 bases and J dropped 8; count of bases not matched to a gene: 17. Germline V gene sequence: CDR1 SGHRS, CDR2 YFSETQ. This CDR3 has 16 amino acids. CDR3 coding DNA: TGCGCCAGCAAAAGGGGAGGGCGGCCTTCGTGGGATGAGCAGTTCTTC. This translates into CASKRGGRPSWDEQFF. The whole variable domain, filled in from reference TRBV5-1 and TRBJ2-1, reads KAGVTQTPRYLIKTRGQQVTLSCSPISGHRSVSWYQQTPGQGLQFLFEYFSETQRNKGNFPGRFSGRQFSNSRSEMNVSTLELGDSALYLCASKRGGRPSWDEQFFGPGTRLTVL.

The genes are TRBV7-2 and TRBJ2-7; D is uncertain. CDR3 length: 12 amino acids. The germline V gene encodes CDR1 SGHTA and CDR2 FQGNSA. Trimming pared 1 base from V and 9 bases from J, leaving 10 bases between. CDR3 residues: CASSLGLGWQYF. In DNA form, the CDR3 reads TGTGCCAGCAGCTTAGGGTTGGGTTGGCAGTACTTC.

The chain uses TRBV6-6 and TRBJ1-5, with D uncertain. Germline V gene lookup returns CDR1 MNHNY and CDR2 SVGAGI (reference sequence). Trimming took off 0 bases at V and 5 bases at J, with 8 bases between the two ends. The CDR3 covers 14 residues. CDR3 coding DNA: TGTGCCAGCAGTTACTCGGGCGTCGATCAGCCCCAGCATTTT. Its protein is CASSYSGVDQPQHF.

The genes are TRBV5-4 and TRBJ1-2; D is unclear. The ends were cut back, 1 base at V and 8 bases at J, with 12 bases in the middle. The germline V gene encodes CDR1 SGHNT and CDR2 YYREEE (reference sequence). The CDR3 spans 13 residues. DNA of the CDR3: TGTGCCAGCAGCTTGAGTAGCGGGGAGGGCTACACCTTC. Protein product: CASSLSSGEGYTF.

The genes are TRBV14 and TRBJ2-1, with TRBD1 matching 8 bases. CDR1 SGHDN and CDR2 FVKESK come from the germline V gene. This CDR3 has 16 amino acids. The ends lost 4 bases at V and 6 bases at J; junction bases unmatched: 11. This chain's CDR3 is CASSRRTGSSVNEQFF. In nucleotides, the CDR3 is TGTGCCAGCAGCCGACGGACAGGGAGTTCCGTCAATGAGCAGTTCTTC.

V and J are TRBV7-9 and TRBJ2-5, with a weak D call TRBD1 (6 bases). This CDR3 is 12 amino acids long. CDR1 is SEHNR, CDR2 FQNEAQ, per germline (reference sequence). Deletions cut 8 bases from V and 13 bases from J, with 20 bases between. The CDR3 nucleotides are TGTGCCAGCGGACGGGACATCTCCATTGCGTACTTC. Its translation is CASGRDISIAYF.

The gene calls are TRBV7-2 and TRBJ2-1, with 8 bases lining up with TRBD2. Trimming removed 2 bases from V and 1 base from J; junction bases left unmatched: 4. Germline V CDR1 and CDR2: SGHTA, FQGNSA. The CDR3 extends over 16 amino acids. This CDR3 is CASSLLASGSYNEQFF. DNA for the CDR3: TGTGCCAGCAGCTTACTGGCTAGCGGGTCCTACAATGAGCAGTTCTTC. Based on the CDR3 plus reference TRBV7-2 and TRBJ2-1, the full variable domain is GAGVSQSPSNKVTEKGKDVELRCDPISGHTALYWYRQSLGQGLEFLIYFQGNSAPDKSGLPSDRFSAERTGGSVSTLTIQRTQQEDSAVYLCASSLLASGSYNEQFFGPGTRLTVL.

This chain connects TRBV20-1 to TRBJ2-5; D gene ambiguous. The CDR3 spans 11 residues. Between the trimmed V and J ends, which lost 5 bases and 3 bases, there was a span of 7 bases. CDR1 and CDR2 from the germline V gene are DFQATT and SNEGSKA (reference sequence). In DNA, the CDR3 is TGCAGTGCTCGCCAGGAAGAGACCCAGTACTTC. Protein: CSARQEETQYF.

The rearrangement links TRBV5-1 to TRBJ1-3, with D tentatively TRBD1 (5 bases). CDR1 SGHRS and CDR2 YFSETQ come from the germline V gene. There are 14 residues in the CDR3. Trimming pared 1 base from V and 7 bases from J, leaving 12 bases between. The CDR3, as DNA: TGCGCCAGCAGCTTGACCTGGGGCACGAACACCATATATTTT. It codes for CASSLTWGTNTIYF.

The chain has TRBV28 and TRBJ2-3, with D unresolved. Trimming took 11 bases from V and 2 from J, leaving 17 bases between them. The CDR3 is made up of 14 amino acids. Germline CDR1 and CDR2: MDHEN and SYDVKM. The CDR3 reads CAVFKVGPTDTQYF. CDR3 nucleotide sequence: TGTGCCGTCTTCAAAGTAGGGCCCACAGATACGCAGTATTTT.

The chain carries TRBV7-9 and TRBJ1-2, with 11 bases fitting TRBD1. Germline V gene data show CDR1 as SEHNR and CDR2 as FQNEAQ (reference sequence). This CDR3 has 17 residues. Trimming at V came to 4 bases and at J to 8 bases, leaving 15 bases not matched to a gene. The CDR3 DNA reads TGTGCCAGCAGCTCCCTTCTTAGGACAGGGGGCGAAGGGGGCTACACCTTC. Translation gives CASSSLLRTGGEGGYTF.

The chain has TRBV5-1 and TRBJ2-5; the match to TRBD1 covers 10 bases. CDR3 size: 14 residues. V trimming: 7 bases; J trimming: 3 bases; junction bases outside the gene matches: 6. Germline V gene sequence: CDR1 SGHRS, CDR2 YFSETQ. CDR3: CASGPTGGEETQYF. As DNA, the CDR3 is TGCGCCAGCGGGCCGACAGGGGGCGAAGAGACCCAGTACTTC.

This clone has just a few counts. The chain combines TRBV7-9 with TRBJ1-1; no clear D. There are 12 residues in the CDR3. Germline values: CDR1 SEHNR, CDR2 FQNEAQ (reference sequence). Trimming removed 2 bases at V and 7 bases at J, with 8 bases between. The CDR3 coding sequence is TGTGCCAGCAGCTTACCCGCGGGTGAAGCTTTCTTT. It translates to CASSLPAGEAFF. Supplemented by reference TRBV7-9 and TRBJ1-1, the full variable domain reads DTGVSQNPRHKITKRGQNVTFRCDPISEHNRLYWYRQTLGQGPEFLTYFQNEAQLEKSRLLSDRFSAERPKGSFSTLEIQRTEQGDSAMYLCASSLPAGEAFFGQGTRLTVV.

The rearrangement links TRBV27 to TRBJ2-7; D perhaps matches TRBD1 (6 bases). V was shortened by 5 bases and J by 4 bases, with 12 bases between the two germline ends. Germline CDR1 MNHEY, CDR2 SMNVEV (reference sequence). This CDR3 spans 13 amino acids. The CDR3 nucleotides are TGTGCCAGCAGTCCCGAGGGGGAGTACGAGCAGTACTTC. It yields the protein CASSPEGEYEQYF.

J is TRBJ2-1 and V is TRBV7-2; D may be TRBD2 (5 bases). Germline V CDR1 and CDR2: SGHTA, FQGNSA. Trimming pared 3 bases from V and 6 bases from J, leaving 9 bases between. This CDR3 region has 13 residues. The CDR3 here is CASSFSLGNEQFF. For the CDR3, the DNA is TGTGCCAGCAGCTTTTCACTAGGCAATGAGCAGTTCTTC.

The V gene is TRBV5-1, the J gene TRBJ2-3; D might be TRBD2 (5 bases). CDR3 length equals 14 residues. CDR1 is SGHRS, CDR2 YFSETQ, per germline. Between the trimmed V and J ends, which lost 0 bases and 0 bases, there was a span of 5 bases. The CDR3 reads CASSLGTSTDTQYF. The CDR3 nucleotides read TGCGCCAGCAGCTTGGGGACTAGCACAGATACGCAGTATTTT.

Written as DNA, the CDR3 is TGTGCCACCAGCCACACCCGGGGGGGGGCTGAGCAGTTCTTC. Translated, it gives CATSHTRGGAEQFF. V usage is TRBV15 and J usage is TRBJ2-1; 8 bases fit TRBD2. The CDR3 covers 14 residues. V shed 5 bases, J shed 9 bases, and the junction held 9 bases outside the gene matches. Germline V gene data show CDR1 as LNHNV and CDR2 as YYDKDF (reference sequence).

The chain employs TRBV7-9 and TRBJ2-1, with D possibly TRBD1 on 6 matching bases. CDR1 and CDR2 (germline): SEHNR, FQNEAQ (reference sequence). The ends were cut back, 5 bases at V and 5 bases at J, with 10 bases in the middle. This CDR3 spans 13 amino acids. CDR3 bases: TGTGCCAGCAGCACCGGACAGCACAATGAGCAGTTCTTC. Encoded protein: CASSTGQHNEQFF.